A single sample gave rise to the 8 T cell receptor beta chains below, sequenced in a study of beta chain features in type 1 diabetes. Study results and caveats: Type 1 diabetes patients had moderately but significantly shorter TCRB CDR3s in all four CD4+ subsets.

These receptors' antigens are unknown. All of the isolated RNA was reverse transcribed, so expressed TCRB transcripts were sequenced. Sequencing used immunoSEQ multiplex PCR; TCRdb keeps in-frame clones, though not all of them. Of a few hundred thousand clones listed, around a tenth were seen once; the top ten hold around 0.66%. Sequenced material: central memory CD4+ T cells from blood. The receptors were gathered from a man younger than 45 with type 1 diabetes.

This clone was found a few times. The chain uses TRBV2 and TRBJ1-2; unclear D gene. Looked up from germline, CDR1 is SNHLY and CDR2 is FYNNEI. The length of the CDR3 is 14 residues. Trimming left V 6 bases short and J 1 base short, with 12 bases between. CDR3 DNA sequence: TGTGCCAGCAGCCCAATGATTGGTAACTATGGCTACACCTTC. It specifies CASSPMIGNYGYTF.

This clone was seen more than once but under ten times. J is TRBJ2-5 and V is TRBV5-4; possibly TRBD2 for D (6 bases). V dropped 4 bases and J dropped 2 bases, with 15 bases sitting between them. Germline values: CDR1 SGHNT, CDR2 YYREEE (reference sequence). The CDR3 sequence is 15 residues long. Here the CDR3 DNA reads TGTGCCAGCAGCGGGGGGTTAACCGGGCAAGAGACCCAGTACTTC. Its protein is CASSGGLTGQETQYF.

A few counts support this clone. The rearrangement links TRBV21-1 to TRBJ2-2; TRBD2 was called by the table and not checked on the DNA. TRBV21-1 is recorded as a pseudogene. The CDR3 covers 19 residues. Here the CDR3 reads CASSIRQGPGLAPTGELFF. The CDR3 nucleotides are TGTGCCAGCAGCATCCGACAGGGCCCCGGACTAGCCCCCACCGGGGAGCTGTTTTTT.

The chain carries TRBV27 and TRBJ2-1; tentative D call: TRBD1 (6 bases). The germline V and J ends were trimmed by 7 bases and 7 bases, with 29 bases remaining between them. CDR3 length equals 18 residues. The germline CDR1 and CDR2 sequences are MNHEY and SMNVEV (reference sequence). In DNA form, the CDR3 reads TGTGCCAGCATCTCGAAAAGGGTCTCGCAGGGGCTAAGTAATGAGCAGTTCTTC. Protein product: CASISKRVSQGLSNEQFF.

This clone was seen only a few times. Other DNA sequences in the sample encode the same CDR3. CDR3 sequence: CASSSQNNQPQHF. In nucleotides, the CDR3 is TGTGCCAGCAGTTCACAGAACAATCAGCCCCAGCATTTT. The V gene is TRBV6-5, the J gene TRBJ1-5, with no clear D. The CDR3 has 13 amino acids. Trimming left V 4 bases short and J 3 bases short, with 7 bases between. Germline values: CDR1 MNHEY, CDR2 SVGAGI.

The V and J genes are TRBV15 and TRBJ2-3; 13 bases map to TRBD2. CDR1 and CDR2 (germline): LNHNV, YYDKDF (reference sequence). The length of the CDR3 is 17 residues. J lost 3 bases, V lost 3 bases, and 6 bases had no gene match. The DNA of the CDR3 is TGTGCCACCAGCAGGGGGGAGACTAGCGGGAGGACAGATACGCAGTATTTT. Protein sequence: CATSRGETSGRTDTQYF.

This sequence joins TRBV7-2 and TRBJ2-3; 8 bases line up with TRBD1. Germline V gene sequence: CDR1 SGHTA, CDR2 FQGNSA. This CDR3 contains 18 residues. The V gene end was trimmed by 0 bases and the J gene end by 7 bases; junction bases not matched to a gene: 15. In nucleotides, the CDR3 is TGTGCCAGCAGCTTAGCGCCGACCACCGGGACAGGCTTTTATACGCAGTATTTT. Protein sequence: CASSLAPTTGTGFYTQYF. The full variable domain, its missing parts supplied by reference TRBV7-2 and TRBJ2-3, is GAGVSQSPSNKVTEKGKDVELRCDPISGHTALYWYRQSLGQGLEFLIYFQGNSAPDKSGLPSDRFSAERTGGSVSTLTIQRTQQEDSAVYLCASSLAPTTGTGFYTQYFGPGTRLTVL.

The chain recombines TRBV10-3 with TRBJ1-3; D possibly corresponds to TRBD1 (5 bases). There are 16 residues in the CDR3. Germline V CDR1 and CDR2: ENHRY, SYGVKD. Trimming stripped 2 bases from V and 3 bases from J, with 14 bases between. CDR3 bases: TGTGCCATCAGTGAGCTGGAAGGGGCGAGTGGAAACACCATATATTTT. Translated, it gives CAISELEGASGNTIYF.